The rows below give T cell receptor beta chains drawn from one sample of a study of blood T cell repertoires in COVID-19. Repertoires were generated with immunoSEQ multiplex PCR, while TCRdb's copy carries only in-frame clones and drops some. The table shows 250,000 to 350,000 clones, with approximately 92% occurring only once. Specimen: PBMCs or T cells enriched from blood (not recorded which). Source of these receptors: a woman aged 25 to 39 who had recovered from COVID-19. The conserved cysteine and the conserved F or W are not part of the CDR3 here.

V gene,CDR3 protein
TRBV11-2,ASSPRRRVNTEAF
TRBV5-1,ASSSTTGLTEAF
TRBV18,ASSLDRAYDQPQH
TRBV5-1,ASSQEGGGDTQY
TRBV12-3/TRBV12-4,ASSFSNAQY
TRBV4-3,ASSQDRGQVIAEAF
TRBV2,ASRATEGSGNSPLH
TRBV29-1,SADERDGGYT
TRBV28,ASSFLSGTGLYT
TRBV27,ASSFLGGAADTQY
TRBV11-3,ASTVGGGGPETQY
TRBV5-4,ASSLEREGEQF
TRBV9,ASSPTFQGNYGYT
TRBV6-5,ASTLLRTEAF
TRBV5-1,ASSFVQGINSPLH
TRBV3-1/TRBV3-2,ASSQAPYTNTEAF
TRBV19,ASSIAAGTNTEAF
TRBV7-3,ASSLGGQTRYNSPLH
TRBV19,ASRRANTGELF
TRBV11-3,ASSLATDTQY
TRBV7-3,ASSSGGRAPDTQY
TRBV13,ASSNLEGANYNEQF
TRBV21-1,ASSKRGVGYGYT
TRBV7-3,ASSPSFAGDEQY
TRBV7-9,ASSPAGQALAPQH
TRBV3-1/TRBV3-2,ASKGLDEAF
TRBV29-1,SVGTGFNQPQH
TRBV2,ASGGQGTYGYT
TRBV7-2,ASSLAIIPVGETQY
TRBV28,ASIHGAGGHSNQPQH
TRBV7-6,ASSVGGGTDTQY
TRBV27,ASQGLAGSYEQY
TRBV3-1/TRBV3-2,ASSGRSGSLSYNEQF
TRBV7-8,ASSLLGLAGMGELF
TRBV4-1,ASSQADRENYGYT
TRBV7-6,ASSLVQGADTQY
TRBV5-1,ASREQGGNTEAF
TRBV6-2/TRBV6-3,ASSYSGGGRPQH
TRBV5-1,ASSLNRDYNEQF
TRBV10-3,AIRGLAGGIGAGELF
TRBV6-5,ASSYMDREYYEQY
TRBV29-1,SGGRTDTQY
TRBV2,ASILAGQETQY
TRBV28,ASSSRQGGEKLF
TRBV7-9,ASTWTGLNEQY
TRBV7-9,ASSLSSGSGNEQF
TRBV2,ASSGPQGEANYGYT
TRBV27,ASGLLGQGRNQPQH
TRBV18,ASSPSRGGQDTQY
TRBV14,ASSLQRTAYQETQY
TRBV3-1/TRBV3-2,ASSPDSGTLSYEQY
TRBV5-4,ASSGPGGARYEQY
TRBV28,ASSWGQGSNQPQH